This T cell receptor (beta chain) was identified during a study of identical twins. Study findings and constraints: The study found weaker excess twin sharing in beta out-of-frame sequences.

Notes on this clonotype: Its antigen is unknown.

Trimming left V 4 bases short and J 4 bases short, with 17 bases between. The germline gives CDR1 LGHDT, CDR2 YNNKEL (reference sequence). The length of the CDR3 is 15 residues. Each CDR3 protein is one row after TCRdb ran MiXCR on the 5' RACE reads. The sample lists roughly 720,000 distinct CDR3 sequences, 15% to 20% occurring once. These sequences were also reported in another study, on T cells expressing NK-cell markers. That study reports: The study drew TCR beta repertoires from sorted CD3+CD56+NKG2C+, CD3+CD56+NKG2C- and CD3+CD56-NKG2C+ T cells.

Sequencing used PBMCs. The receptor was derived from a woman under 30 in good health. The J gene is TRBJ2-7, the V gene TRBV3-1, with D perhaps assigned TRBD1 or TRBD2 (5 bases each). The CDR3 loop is CASSRAGAIRYEQYF. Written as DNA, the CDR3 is TGTGCCAGCAGCCGCGCCGGGGCCATAAGATACGAGCAGTACTTC.